A selection of T cell receptor beta chains follows, all from one sample in a study of cytomegalovirus exposure and HLA in healthy donors. Generated by immunoSEQ multiplex PCR, the TCRdb table keeps only in-frame clones and is missing some. The sample records under 100,000 clones, about 74% being singletons. The sample taken for sequencing was PBMCs. The receptors come from a middle-aged man in good health and CMV-seronegative. Each CDR3 is given with its conserved first and last residue. D genes are given only for firm matches. The listing skips clone size in some rows; elsewhere it reads once, few, many or a size class.

>TRBJ2-3|TRBV5-8|NA|TRBD2
TGTGCCAGCAGAAAAGCGGGGGACACAGATACGCAGTATTTT
CASRKAGDTDTQYF
>TRBJ2-7|TRBV11-3|NA|TRBD2
TGTGCCAGCAGCTTAGAAGCGGGGGGAGCCTACGAGCAGTACTTC
CASSLEAGGAYEQYF
>TRBJ2-2|TRBV6-4|NA|NA
TGTGCCAGCAGGGGAAAACAGGGCACCGGGGAGCTGTTTTTT
CASRGKQGTGELFF
>TRBJ2-3|TRBV5-3|NA|TRBD1
TGTGCCAGAAGCTTGGTAGGGGGCGGAGGCACAGATACGCAGTATTTT
CARSLVGGGGTDTQYF
>TRBJ1-4|TRBV5-1|few|TRBD1
TGCGCCAGCAGCTCCGGGACAGGGTTTGAAAAACTGTTTTTT
CASSSGTGFEKLFF
>TRBJ2-3|TRBV15|once|TRBD2
TGTGCCACCAGAGGCGGGGGTACAGATACGCAGTATTTT
CATRGGGTDTQYF
>TRBJ1-1|TRBV7-6|once|NA
TGTGCCAGCAGCGAATCCGGGACAAGCGAAGCTTTCTTT
CASSESGTSEAFF
>TRBJ2-7|TRBV19|NA|NA
TGTGCCAGTAGTGGTAGGGGCTACGAGCAGTACTTC
CASSGRGYEQYF
>TRBJ1-2|TRBV28|NA|TRBD1
TGTGCCGTTTCGACAGGGTGGACTACCTTC
CAVSTGWTTF
>TRBJ2-1|TRBV5-4|NA|TRBD1
TGTGCCAGCAGCAACCCCGGGACAGTAGAACAGCAGTTCTTC
CASSNPGTVEQQFF
>TRBJ2-7|TRBV14|few|TRBD1
TGTGCCAGCAGCCAAGATTTAGGGGACAGAACCTACGAGCAGTACTTC
CASSQDLGDRTYEQYF
>TRBJ1-4|TRBV4-1|NA|NA
TGCGCCAGCAGCCAAGGCCGGGGTTCCGGGGAAAAACTGTTTTTT
CASSQGRGSGEKLFF
>TRBJ2-2|TRBV5-1|once|NA
TGCGCCAGCAGCTTGGCCAGGGTCGGCGGGGAGCTGTTTTTT
CASSLARVGGELFF
>TRBJ2-1|TRBV27|NA|NA
TGTGCCAGCAGTTTAACCCGGGACTCCTACAATGAGCAGTTCTTC
CASSLTRDSYNEQFF
>TRBJ1-2|TRBV9|NA|TRBD1
TGTGCCAGCAGCCCGACCCCCACAGGGGGGGTGTCTGCTAACTATGGCTACACCTTC
CASSPTPTGGVSANYGYTF
>TRBJ2-3|TRBV9|NA|NA
TGTGCCAGCAGCGTCAGGGCTGATACGCAGTATTTT
CASSVRADTQYF
>TRBJ1-1|TRBV29-1|NA|NA
TGCAGCGTTGCTGTGAACAGGGCCCCGAGTGAAGCTTTCTTT
CSVAVNRAPSEAFF
>TRBJ1-6|TRBV11-3|NA|NA
TGTGCCAGCAGCCAGGGACACGACCGATATTCACCCCTCCACTTT
CASSQGHDRYSPLHF
>TRBJ2-3|TRBV4-3|once|TRBD2
TGCGCCAGCAGCCAAGCCGGGACTAGTCTCACAGATACGCAGTATTTT
CASSQAGTSLTDTQYF
>TRBJ2-3|TRBV30|once|TRBD2
TGTGCCTGGAGTCGACCAGGCGGGGGGGCCGGCACAGATACGCAGTATTTT
CAWSRPGGGAGTDTQYF